This TCR beta chain was captured by sequencing in a study of T cells in Graves' hyperthyroidism and ophthalmopathy. It was RNA transcripts that yielded the amplified TCR beta CDR3 regions. An initial round of RT-PCR targeting the TCR CDR3 relied on the HTBI primer set. A single record per CDR3 protein comes from TCRdb applying MiXCR to the multiplex PCR reads. The repertoire consists of hundreds of thousands of distinct CDR3 sequences, with about 17% occurring once and the leading ten covering around 55%. This clonotype was observed at least ten times. In germline, CDR1 is PRHDT, CDR2 FYEKMQ (reference sequence). This CDR3 region has 16 residues. V lost 2 bases and J lost 3; bases outside the gene matches: 3.

The chain employs TRBV13 and TRBJ2-3, with TRBD2 identical over 12 bases. The TCR sequence derives from a woman aged 60 to 75 with Graves' ophthalmopathy. Sequencing was performed on blood. CDR3: CASSLRLAGGTDTQYF. In nucleotides, the CDR3 is TGTGCCAGCAGCTTAAGGCTAGCGGGAGGGACAGATACGCAGTATTTT. Variable domain in full (rest from reference TRBV13 and TRBJ2-3): AAGVIQSPRHLIKEKRETATLKCYPIPRHDTVYWYQQGPGQDPQFLISFYEKMQSDKGSIPDRFSAQQFSDYHSELNMSSLELGDSALYFCASSLRLAGGTDTQYFGPGTRLTVL.